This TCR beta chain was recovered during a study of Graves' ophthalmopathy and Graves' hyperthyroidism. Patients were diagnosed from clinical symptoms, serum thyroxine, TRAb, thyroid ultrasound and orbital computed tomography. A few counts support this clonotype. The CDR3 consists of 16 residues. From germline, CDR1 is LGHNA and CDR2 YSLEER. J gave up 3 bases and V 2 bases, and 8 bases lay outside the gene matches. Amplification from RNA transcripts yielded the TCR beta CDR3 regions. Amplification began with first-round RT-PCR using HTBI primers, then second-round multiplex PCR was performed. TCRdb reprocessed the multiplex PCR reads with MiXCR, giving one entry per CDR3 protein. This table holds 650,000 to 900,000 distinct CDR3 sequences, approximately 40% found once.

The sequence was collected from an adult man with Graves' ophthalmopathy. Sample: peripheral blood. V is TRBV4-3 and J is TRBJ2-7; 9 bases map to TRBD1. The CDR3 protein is CASSQSQDRGLYEQYF. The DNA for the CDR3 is TGCGCCAGCAGCCAATCTCAGGACAGGGGCCTCTACGAGCAGTACTTC.